Below, one T cell receptor (beta chain) is given with its context. As yet, its antigen is unknown. Trimming cost V 4 bases and J 12 bases, with 22 bases left between them. The CDR3 totals 15 residues. CDR1 SGHAT and CDR2 FQNNGV come from the germline V gene. This sample was included in a study of T-cell memory formation after mild COVID-19. Study-wide points: Clones which contracted sat mainly in CM and EM if CD4+, and in EMRA if CD8+. The SARS-CoV-2 specificity of second-wave clones reaching peak at day 37 remained unverified. Among clones contracting day 15 to 85, CD4/CD8 was balanced, whereas later expanders leaned CD4+. Detection of some responders pre-infection suggested pre-existing cross-reactive memory T cells participated.

TCRdb recomputed calls from the 5' RACE reads with MiXCR, one row per CDR3 protein. The profile shows 110,000 to 150,000 distinct CDR3 sequences, 20% to 25% of them singletons. The sequenced sample was PBMCs or a T cell subset sorted from them (not recorded which). The source of this sequence is an adult woman who had mild COVID-19 (a few samples of this study predate the infection). Cell type and time point are not known. J is TRBJ2-1 and V is TRBV11-2; D is possibly TRBD1 or TRBD2 (6 bases each). Written as DNA, the CDR3 is TGTGCCAGCAGCTCCCCGACAGGACTATCTATGGGGCAGTTCTTC. This codes for CASSSPTGLSMGQFF.